Given below is one T cell receptor beta chain in context. The sample carries other DNA sequences with the same CDR3. This entry comes from a study of blood T cell repertoires in COVID-19. While infection was still active, Seattle patients were enrolled and then followed longitudinally. CDR1 and CDR2 from the germline V gene are MGHRA and YSYEKL. Unmatched junction bases numbered 11, after V lost 4 bases and J lost 7 bases. The CDR3 consists of 15 residues. In the study's own analysis: Reference gene primer amplification gave nucleated cell count estimates. The table came from immunoSEQ multiplex PCR; TCRdb's copy has only in-frame clones and leaves some out. That table furnishes V, J and clone size, whereas the DNA furnished D and trimming. The sample has 150,000 to 200,000 clones; just under 90% are singletons.

This sequence joins TRBV4-1 and TRBJ2-7; 9 bases map to TRBD2. The receptor's source is a woman aged 70-85 years with COVID-19, enrolled during active disease. Sequencing was carried out using peripheral blood. This chain's CDR3 is CASSPGRREGGEQYF. CDR3 DNA sequence: TGCGCCAGCAGCCCTGGTCGGCGGGAGGGGGGGGAGCAGTACTTC.